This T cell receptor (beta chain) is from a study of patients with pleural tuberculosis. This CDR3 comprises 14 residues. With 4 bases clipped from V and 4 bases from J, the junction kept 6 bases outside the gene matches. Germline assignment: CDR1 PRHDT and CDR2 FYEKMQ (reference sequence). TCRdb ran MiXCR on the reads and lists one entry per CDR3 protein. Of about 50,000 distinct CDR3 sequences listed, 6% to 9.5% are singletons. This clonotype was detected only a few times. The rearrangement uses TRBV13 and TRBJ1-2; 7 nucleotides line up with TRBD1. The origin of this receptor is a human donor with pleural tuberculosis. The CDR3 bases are TGTGCCAGCAGCTCTAACAGGGGCGGCTATGGCTACACCTTC. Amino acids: CASSSNRGGYGYTF.